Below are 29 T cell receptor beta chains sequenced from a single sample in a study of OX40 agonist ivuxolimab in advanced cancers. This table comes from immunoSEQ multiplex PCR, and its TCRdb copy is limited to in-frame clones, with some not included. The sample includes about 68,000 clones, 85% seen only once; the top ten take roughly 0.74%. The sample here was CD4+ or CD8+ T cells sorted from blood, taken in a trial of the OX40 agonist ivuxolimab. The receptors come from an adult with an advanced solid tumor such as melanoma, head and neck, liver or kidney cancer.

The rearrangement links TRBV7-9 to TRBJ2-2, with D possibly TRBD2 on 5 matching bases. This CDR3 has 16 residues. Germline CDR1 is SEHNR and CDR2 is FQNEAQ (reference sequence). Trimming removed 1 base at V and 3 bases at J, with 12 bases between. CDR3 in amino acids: CASSLGGSVYTGELFF. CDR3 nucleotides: TGTGCCAGCAGCTTAGGGGGTAGCGTCTACACCGGGGAGCTGTTTTTT.

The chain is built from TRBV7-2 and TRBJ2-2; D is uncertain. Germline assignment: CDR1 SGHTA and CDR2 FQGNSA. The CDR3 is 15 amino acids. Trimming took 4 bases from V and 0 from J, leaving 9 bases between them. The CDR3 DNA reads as TGTGCCAGCAGCTCTTTTCTCCCGAACACCGGGGAGCTGTTTTTT. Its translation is CASSSFLPNTGELFF.

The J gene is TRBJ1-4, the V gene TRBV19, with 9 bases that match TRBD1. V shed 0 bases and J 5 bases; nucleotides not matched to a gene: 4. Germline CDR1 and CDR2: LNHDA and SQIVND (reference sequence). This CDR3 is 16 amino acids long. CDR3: CASSIDRGTGNEKLFF. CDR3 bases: TGTGCCAGTAGTATAGATCGGGGGACAGGGAATGAAAAACTGTTTTTT.

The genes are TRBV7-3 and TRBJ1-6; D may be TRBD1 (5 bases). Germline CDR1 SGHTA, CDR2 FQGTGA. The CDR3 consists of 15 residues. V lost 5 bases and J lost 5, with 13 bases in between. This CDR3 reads CASSLGGMNNSPLHF. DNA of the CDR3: TGTGCCAGCAGCCTGGGGGGGATGAATAATTCACCCCTCCACTTT. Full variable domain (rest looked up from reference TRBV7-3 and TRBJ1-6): GAGVSQTPSNKVTEKGKYVELRCDPISGHTALYWYRQSLGQGPEFLIYFQGTGAADDSGLPNDRFFAVRPEGSVSTLKIQRTERGDSAVYLCASSLGGMNNSPLHFGNGTRLTVT.

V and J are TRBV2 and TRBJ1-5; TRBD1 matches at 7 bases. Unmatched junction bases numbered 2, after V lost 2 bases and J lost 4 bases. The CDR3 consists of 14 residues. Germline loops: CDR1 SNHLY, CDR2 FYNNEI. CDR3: CASSEQGVNQPQHF. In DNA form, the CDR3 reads TGTGCCAGCAGTGAACAGGGGGTGAATCAGCCCCAGCATTTT. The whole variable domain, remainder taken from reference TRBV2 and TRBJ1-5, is EPEVTQTPSHQVTQMGQEVILRCVPISNHLYFYWYRQILGQKVEFLVSFYNNEISEKSEIFDDQFSVERPDGSNFTLKIRSTKLEDSAMYFCASSEQGVNQPQHFGDGTRLSIL.

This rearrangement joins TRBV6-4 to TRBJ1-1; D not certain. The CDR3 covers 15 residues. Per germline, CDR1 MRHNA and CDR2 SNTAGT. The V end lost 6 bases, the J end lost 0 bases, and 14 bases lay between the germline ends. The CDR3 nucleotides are TGTGCCAGCAGCCTATCCCCCGGGGTGAACACTGAAGCTTTCTTT. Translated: CASSLSPGVNTEAFF.

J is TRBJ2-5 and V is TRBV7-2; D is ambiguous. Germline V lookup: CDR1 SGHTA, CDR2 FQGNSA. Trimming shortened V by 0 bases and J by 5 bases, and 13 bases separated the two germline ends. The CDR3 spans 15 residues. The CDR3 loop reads CASSLASIRIETQYF. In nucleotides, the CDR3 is TGTGCCAGCAGCTTAGCATCGATCAGGATCGAGACCCAGTACTTC.

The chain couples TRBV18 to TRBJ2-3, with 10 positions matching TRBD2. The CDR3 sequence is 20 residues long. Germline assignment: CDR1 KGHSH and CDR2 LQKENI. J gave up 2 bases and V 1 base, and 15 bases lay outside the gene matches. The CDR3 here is CASSPRIGSGGRRTTDTQYF. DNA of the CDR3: TGTGCCAGCTCACCACGTATCGGTAGCGGGGGGCGAAGAACCACAGATACGCAGTATTTT.

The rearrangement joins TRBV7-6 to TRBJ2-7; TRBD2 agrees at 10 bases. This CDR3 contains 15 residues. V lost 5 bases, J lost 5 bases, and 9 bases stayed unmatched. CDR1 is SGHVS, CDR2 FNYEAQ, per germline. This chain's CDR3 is CASSPGGTSDHEQYF. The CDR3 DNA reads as TGTGCCAGCAGCCCCGGCGGGACTAGCGACCACGAGCAGTACTTC.

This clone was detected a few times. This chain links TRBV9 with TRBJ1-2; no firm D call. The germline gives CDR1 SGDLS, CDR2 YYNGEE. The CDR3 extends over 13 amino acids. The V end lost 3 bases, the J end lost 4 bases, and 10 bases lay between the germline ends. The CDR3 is CASSGGAGYGYTF. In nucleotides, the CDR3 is TGTGCCAGCAGCGGAGGTGCCGGCTATGGCTACACCTTC.

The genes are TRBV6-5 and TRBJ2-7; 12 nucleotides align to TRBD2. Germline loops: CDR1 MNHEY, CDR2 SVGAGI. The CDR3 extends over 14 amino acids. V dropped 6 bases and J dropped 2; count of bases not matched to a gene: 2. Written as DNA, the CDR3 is TGTGCCAGCAGACCTAGCGGGGGGGCCTACGAGCAGTACTTC. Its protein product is CASRPSGGAYEQYF.

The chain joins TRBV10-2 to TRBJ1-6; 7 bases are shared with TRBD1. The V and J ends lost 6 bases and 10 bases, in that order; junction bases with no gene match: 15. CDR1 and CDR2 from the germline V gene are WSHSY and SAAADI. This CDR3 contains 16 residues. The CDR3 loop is CASRPLVGTGASPLHF. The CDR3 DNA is TGCGCCAGCAGACCCCTGGTCGGCACAGGGGCCTCACCCCTCCACTTT.

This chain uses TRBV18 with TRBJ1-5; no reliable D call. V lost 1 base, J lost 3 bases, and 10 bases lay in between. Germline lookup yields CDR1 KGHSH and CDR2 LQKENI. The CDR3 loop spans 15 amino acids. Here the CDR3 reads CASSPREGSNQPQHF. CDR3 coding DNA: TGTGCCAGCTCACCACGGGAGGGCTCCAATCAGCCCCAGCATTTT.

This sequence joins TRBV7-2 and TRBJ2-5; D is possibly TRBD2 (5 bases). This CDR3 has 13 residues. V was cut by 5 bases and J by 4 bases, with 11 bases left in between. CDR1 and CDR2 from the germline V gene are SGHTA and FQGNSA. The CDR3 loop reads CASSRGGVETQYF. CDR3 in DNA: TGTGCCAGCAGCCGGGGTGGGGTAGAGACCCAGTACTTC.

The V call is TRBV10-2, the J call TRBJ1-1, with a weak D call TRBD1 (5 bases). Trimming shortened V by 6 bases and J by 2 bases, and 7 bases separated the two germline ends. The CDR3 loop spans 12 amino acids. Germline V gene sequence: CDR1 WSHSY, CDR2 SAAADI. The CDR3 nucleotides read TGCGCCAGCAGGGGACTCAACACTGAAGCTTTCTTT. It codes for CASRGLNTEAFF.

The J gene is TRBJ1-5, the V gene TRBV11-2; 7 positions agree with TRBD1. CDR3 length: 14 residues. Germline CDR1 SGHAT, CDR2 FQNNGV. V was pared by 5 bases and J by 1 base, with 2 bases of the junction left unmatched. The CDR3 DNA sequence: TGTGCCAGCAGCCGACAGGGAAGCAATCAGCCCCAGCATTTT. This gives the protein CASSRQGSNQPQHF. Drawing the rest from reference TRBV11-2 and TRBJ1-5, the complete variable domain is EAGVAQSPRYKIIEKRQSVAFWCNPISGHATLYWYQQILGQGPKLLIQFQNNGVVDDSQLPKDRFSAERLKGVDSTLKIQPAKLEDSAVYLCASSRQGSNQPQHFGDGTRLSIL.

The CDR3: CASSLFNGGPQETQYF. In DNA form, the CDR3 reads TGTGCCAGCAGCTTATTTAACGGGGGGCCCCAAGAGACCCAGTACTTC. The chain employs TRBV7-3 and TRBJ2-5, with D possibly TRBD2 on 7 matching bases. The ends were cut back, 2 bases at V and 1 base at J, with 14 bases in the middle. In germline, CDR1 is SGHTA, CDR2 FQGTGA. The CDR3 spans 16 residues.

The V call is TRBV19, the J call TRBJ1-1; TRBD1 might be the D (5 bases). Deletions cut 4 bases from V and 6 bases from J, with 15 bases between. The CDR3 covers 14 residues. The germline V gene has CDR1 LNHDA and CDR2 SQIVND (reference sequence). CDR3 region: CASSRASRGAEAFF. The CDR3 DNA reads TGTGCCAGTAGTAGGGCCTCCCGAGGGGCTGAAGCTTTCTTT.

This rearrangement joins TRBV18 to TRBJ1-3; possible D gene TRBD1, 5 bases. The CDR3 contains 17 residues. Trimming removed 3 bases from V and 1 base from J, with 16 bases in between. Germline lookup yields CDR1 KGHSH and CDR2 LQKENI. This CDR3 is CASSPPTAPYSGNTIYF. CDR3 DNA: TGTGCCAGCTCACCGCCGACAGCACCTTATTCTGGAAACACCATATATTTT.

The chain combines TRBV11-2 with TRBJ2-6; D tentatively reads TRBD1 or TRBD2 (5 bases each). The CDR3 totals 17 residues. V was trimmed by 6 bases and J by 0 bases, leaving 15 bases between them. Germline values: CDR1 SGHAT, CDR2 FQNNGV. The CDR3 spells CASRTGTLRSGANVLTF. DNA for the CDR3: TGTGCCAGCAGGACCGGGACGCTTCGCTCTGGGGCCAACGTCCTGACTTTC.

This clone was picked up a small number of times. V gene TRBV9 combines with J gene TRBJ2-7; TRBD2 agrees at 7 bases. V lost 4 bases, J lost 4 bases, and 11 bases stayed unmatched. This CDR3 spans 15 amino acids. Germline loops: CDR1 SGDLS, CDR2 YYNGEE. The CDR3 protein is CASSPGGQAGYEQYF. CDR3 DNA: TGTGCCAGCAGCCCGGGAGGCCAGGCGGGTTACGAGCAGTACTTC.

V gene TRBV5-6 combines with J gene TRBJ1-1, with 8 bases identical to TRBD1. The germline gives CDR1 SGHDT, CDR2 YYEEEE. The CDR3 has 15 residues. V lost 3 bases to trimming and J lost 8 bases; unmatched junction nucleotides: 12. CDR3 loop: CASSSWGTGYGEAFF. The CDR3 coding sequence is TGTGCCAGCAGCTCCTGGGGGACAGGATACGGAGAAGCTTTCTTT.

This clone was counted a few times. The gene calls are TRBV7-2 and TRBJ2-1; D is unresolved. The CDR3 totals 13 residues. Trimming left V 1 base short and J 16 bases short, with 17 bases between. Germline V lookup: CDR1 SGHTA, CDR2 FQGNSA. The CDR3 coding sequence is TGTGCCAGCAGCTTAGTTGACGGTAAGGGTCATTTCTTC. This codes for CASSLVDGKGHFF.

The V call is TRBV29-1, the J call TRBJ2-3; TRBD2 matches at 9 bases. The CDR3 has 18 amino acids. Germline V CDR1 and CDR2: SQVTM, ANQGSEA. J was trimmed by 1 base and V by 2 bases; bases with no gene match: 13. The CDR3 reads CSVEPAAGGPWGTDTQYF. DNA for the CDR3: TGCAGCGTTGAACCTGCGGCGGGGGGGCCGTGGGGCACAGATACGCAGTATTTT.

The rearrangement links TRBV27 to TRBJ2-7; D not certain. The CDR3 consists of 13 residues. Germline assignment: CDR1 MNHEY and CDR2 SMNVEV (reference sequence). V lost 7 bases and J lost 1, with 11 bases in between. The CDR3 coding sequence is TGTGCCAGCACTCCTACTAATTCCTACGAGCAGTACTTC. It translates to CASTPTNSYEQYF.

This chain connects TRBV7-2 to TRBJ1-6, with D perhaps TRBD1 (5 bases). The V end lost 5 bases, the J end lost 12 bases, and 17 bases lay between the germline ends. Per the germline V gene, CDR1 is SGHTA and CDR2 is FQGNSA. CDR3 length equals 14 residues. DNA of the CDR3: TGTGCCAGCAGCCTTGGCCAGGGCCCTAAACCCCTCCACTTT. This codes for CASSLGQGPKPLHF.

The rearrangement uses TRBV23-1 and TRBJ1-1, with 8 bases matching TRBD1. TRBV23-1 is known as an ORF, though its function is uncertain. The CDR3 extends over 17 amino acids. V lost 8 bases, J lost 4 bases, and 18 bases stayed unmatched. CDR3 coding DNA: TGCGCCAGCCTTACGTGCAGGGGGCTCCCCCTAGGCACTGAAGCTTTCTTT. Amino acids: CASLTCRGLPLGTEAFF.

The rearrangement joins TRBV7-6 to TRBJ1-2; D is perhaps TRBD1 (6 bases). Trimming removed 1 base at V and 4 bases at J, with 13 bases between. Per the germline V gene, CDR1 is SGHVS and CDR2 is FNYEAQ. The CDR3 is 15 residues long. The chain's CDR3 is CASSLGVGAGYGYTF. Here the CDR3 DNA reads TGTGCCAGCAGCTTAGGGGTGGGGGCAGGCTATGGCTACACCTTC.

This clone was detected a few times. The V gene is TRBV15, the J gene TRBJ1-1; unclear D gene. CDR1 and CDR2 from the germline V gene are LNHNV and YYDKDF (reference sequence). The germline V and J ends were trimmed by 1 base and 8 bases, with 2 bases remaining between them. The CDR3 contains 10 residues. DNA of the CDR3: TGTGCCACCAGCAGAGCCGAAGCTTTCTTT. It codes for CATSRAEAFF.